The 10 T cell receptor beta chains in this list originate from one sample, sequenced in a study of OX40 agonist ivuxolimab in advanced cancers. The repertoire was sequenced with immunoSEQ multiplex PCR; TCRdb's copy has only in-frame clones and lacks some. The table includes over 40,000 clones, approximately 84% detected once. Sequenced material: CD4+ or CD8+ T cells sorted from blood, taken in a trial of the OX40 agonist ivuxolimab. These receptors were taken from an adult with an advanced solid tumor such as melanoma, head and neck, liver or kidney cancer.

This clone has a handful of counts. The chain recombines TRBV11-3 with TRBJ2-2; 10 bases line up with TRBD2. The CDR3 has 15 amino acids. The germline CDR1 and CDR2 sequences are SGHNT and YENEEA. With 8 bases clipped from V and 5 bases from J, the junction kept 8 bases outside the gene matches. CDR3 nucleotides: TGTGCCAGCCGCCCCGGGACTAGCGCTACCGGGGAGCTGTTTTTT. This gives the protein CASRPGTSATGELFF.

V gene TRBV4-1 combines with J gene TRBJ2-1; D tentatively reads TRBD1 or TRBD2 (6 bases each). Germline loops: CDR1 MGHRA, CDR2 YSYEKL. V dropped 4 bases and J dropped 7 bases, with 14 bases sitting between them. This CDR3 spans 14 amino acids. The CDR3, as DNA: TGCGCCAGCAGCCCAGGGGACTTGCAGAATGAGCAGTTCTTC. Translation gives CASSPGDLQNEQFF.

As DNA, the CDR3 is TGTGCCAGCATCCCAACAGGTTCGAGGACGGGCGGCTACACCTTC. Encoded protein: CASIPTGSRTGGYTF. The gene calls are TRBV6-1 and TRBJ1-2; D is perhaps TRBD1 (5 bases). The germline CDR1 and CDR2 sequences are MNHNS and SASEGT. The CDR3 is 15 residues long. Trimming stripped 7 bases from V and 8 bases from J, with 23 bases between.

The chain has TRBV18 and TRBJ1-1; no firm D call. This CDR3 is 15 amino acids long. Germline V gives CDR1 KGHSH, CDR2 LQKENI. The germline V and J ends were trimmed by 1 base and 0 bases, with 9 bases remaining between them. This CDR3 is CASSPQKGMNTEAFF. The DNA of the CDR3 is TGTGCCAGCTCACCACAGAAGGGCATGAACACTGAAGCTTTCTTT.

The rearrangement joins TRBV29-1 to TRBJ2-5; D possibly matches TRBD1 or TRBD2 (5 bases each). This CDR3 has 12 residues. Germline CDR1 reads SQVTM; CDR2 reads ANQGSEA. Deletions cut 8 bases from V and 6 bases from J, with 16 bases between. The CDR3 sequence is CSTRSGQQTQYF. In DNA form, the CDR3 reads TGCAGCACCAGGTCGGGGCAACAGACCCAGTACTTC.

The CDR3 protein is CASSYDQNYGYTF. In DNA, the CDR3 is TGTGCCAGCAGTTACGACCAAAACTATGGCTACACCTTC. V usage is TRBV6-6 and J usage is TRBJ1-2; D is ambiguous. Trimming pared 2 bases from V and 2 bases from J, leaving 6 bases between. The germline CDR1 and CDR2 sequences are MNHNY and SVGAGI (reference sequence). The CDR3 extends over 13 amino acids.

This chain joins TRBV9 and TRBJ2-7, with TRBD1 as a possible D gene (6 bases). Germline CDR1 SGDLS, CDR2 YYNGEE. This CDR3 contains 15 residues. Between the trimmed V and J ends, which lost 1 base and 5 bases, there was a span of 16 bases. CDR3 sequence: CASSVSAPTGNEQYF. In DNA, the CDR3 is TGTGCCAGCAGCGTATCGGCCCCAACAGGGAACGAGCAGTACTTC.

Here the CDR3 DNA reads TGCGCCAGCAGCCAAGATTACGGTGGCGGGGGATATGGCTACACCTTC. This sequence encodes CASSQDYGGGGYGYTF. This chain connects TRBV4-3 to TRBJ1-2, with D perhaps TRBD1 (5 bases). This CDR3 comprises 16 residues. From germline, CDR1 is LGHNA and CDR2 YSLEER. The germline V and J ends were trimmed by 0 bases and 5 bases, with 16 bases remaining between them.

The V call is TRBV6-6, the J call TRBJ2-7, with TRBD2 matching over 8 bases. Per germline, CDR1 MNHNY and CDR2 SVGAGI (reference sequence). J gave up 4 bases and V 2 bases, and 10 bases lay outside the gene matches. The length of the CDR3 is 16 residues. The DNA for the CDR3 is TGTGCCAGCAGTTACAAAGGGAGCGGGAGTAGGTACGAGCAGTACTTC. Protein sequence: CASSYKGSGSRYEQYF.

This CDR3 reads CASSIQAGGRHEQYF. CDR3 sequence (DNA): TGTGCCAGTAGTATTCAAGCGGGAGGTCGGCACGAGCAGTACTTC. This rearrangement joins TRBV19 to TRBJ2-7; 9 bases fit TRBD2. V dropped 3 bases and J dropped 5; count of bases not matched to a gene: 8. The CDR3 contains 15 residues. CDR1 and CDR2 from the germline V gene are LNHDA and SQIVND (reference sequence).